This T cell receptor (beta chain) derives from a study of blood T cells in healthy people across ages. It was with a sample-barcoded 5' primer and a J-beta primer mix that a second PCR of about 6 to 12 cycles was run. TCRdb itself ran the 5' RACE reads through MiXCR, one entry per CDR3 protein. The data hold roughly 1.9 million distinct CDR3 sequences, with 30% to 40% observed a single time. The germline gives CDR1 SQVTM, CDR2 ANQGSEA. Trimming pared 6 bases from V and 5 bases from J, leaving 20 bases between. The CDR3 consists of 14 residues. Sequenced material: blood. This chain links TRBV29-1 with TRBJ2-7; TRBD1 is a possible D gene (6 bases). The receptor comes from a human donor in good health. CDR3 sequence reads: CSVAGQSDFHEQYF. CDR3 sequence (DNA): TGCAGCGTCGCTGGACAGTCCGACTTCCACGAGCAGTACTTC.